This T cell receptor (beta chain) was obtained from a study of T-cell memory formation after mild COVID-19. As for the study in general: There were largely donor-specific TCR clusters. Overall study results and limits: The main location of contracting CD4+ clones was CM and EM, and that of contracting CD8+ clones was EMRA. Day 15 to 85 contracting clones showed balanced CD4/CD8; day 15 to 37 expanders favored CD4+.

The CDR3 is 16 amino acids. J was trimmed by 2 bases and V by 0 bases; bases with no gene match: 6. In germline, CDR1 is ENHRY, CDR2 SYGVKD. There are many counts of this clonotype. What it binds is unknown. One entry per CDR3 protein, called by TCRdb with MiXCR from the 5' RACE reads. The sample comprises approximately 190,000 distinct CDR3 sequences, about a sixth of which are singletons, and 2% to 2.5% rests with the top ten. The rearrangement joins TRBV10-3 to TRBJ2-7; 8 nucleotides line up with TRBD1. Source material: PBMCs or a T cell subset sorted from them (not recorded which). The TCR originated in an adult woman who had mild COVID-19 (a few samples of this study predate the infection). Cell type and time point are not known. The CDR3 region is CAISESPGTGTYEQYF. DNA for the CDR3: TGTGCCATCAGTGAGTCCCCCGGGACAGGTACCTACGAGCAGTACTTC.